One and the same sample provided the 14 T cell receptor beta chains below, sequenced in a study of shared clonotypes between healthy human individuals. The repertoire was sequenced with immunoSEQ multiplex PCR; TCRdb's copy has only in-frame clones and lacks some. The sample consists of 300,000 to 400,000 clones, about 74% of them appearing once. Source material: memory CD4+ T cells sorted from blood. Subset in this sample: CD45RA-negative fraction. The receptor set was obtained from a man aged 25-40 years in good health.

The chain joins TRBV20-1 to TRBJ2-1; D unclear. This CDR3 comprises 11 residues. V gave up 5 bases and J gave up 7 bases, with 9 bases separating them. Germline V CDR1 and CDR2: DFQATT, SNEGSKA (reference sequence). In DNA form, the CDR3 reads TGCAGTGCTGAAGAGAAGAATGAGCAGTTCTTC. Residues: CSAEEKNEQFF.

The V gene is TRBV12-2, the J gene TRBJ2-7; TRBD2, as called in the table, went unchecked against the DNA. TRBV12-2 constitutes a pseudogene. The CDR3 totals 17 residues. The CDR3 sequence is CASRPLGGQDDSYEQYF. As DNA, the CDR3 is TGTGCAAGTCGCCCCCTGGGGGGGCAGGATGACTCCTACGAGCAGTACTTC.

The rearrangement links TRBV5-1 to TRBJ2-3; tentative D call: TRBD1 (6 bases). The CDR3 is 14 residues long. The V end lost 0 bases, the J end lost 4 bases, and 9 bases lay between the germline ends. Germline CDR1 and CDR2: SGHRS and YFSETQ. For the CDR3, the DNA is TGCGCCAGCAGCTTGGAGTCAGGGGCAGATACGCAGTATTTT. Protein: CASSLESGADTQYF. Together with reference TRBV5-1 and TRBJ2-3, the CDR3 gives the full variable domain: KAGVTQTPRYLIKTRGQQVTLSCSPISGHRSVSWYQQTPGQGLQFLFEYFSETQRNKGNFPGRFSGRQFSNSRSEMNVSTLELGDSALYLCASSLESGADTQYFGPGTRLTVL.

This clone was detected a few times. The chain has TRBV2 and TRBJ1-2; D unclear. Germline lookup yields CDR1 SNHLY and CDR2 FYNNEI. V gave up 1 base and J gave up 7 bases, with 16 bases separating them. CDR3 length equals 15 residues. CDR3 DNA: TGTGCCAGCAGTGAAGAGGGCAGGTCCCCGGGTGGCTACACCTTC. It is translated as CASSEEGRSPGGYTF.

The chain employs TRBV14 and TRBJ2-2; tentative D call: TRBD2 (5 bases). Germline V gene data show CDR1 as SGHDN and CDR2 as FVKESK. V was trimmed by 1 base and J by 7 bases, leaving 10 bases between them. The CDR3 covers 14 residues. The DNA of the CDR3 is TGTGCCAGCAGCCAAGTCCGGGGAAACGGGGAGCTGTTTTTT. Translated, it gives CASSQVRGNGELFF.

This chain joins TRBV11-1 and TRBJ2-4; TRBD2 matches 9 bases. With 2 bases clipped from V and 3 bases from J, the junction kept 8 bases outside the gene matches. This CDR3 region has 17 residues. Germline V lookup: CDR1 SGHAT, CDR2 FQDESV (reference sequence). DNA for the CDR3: TGTGCCAGCAGCTTACTCAGCGGGAGGTTGGGCAAAAACATTCAGTACTTC. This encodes CASSLLSGRLGKNIQYF. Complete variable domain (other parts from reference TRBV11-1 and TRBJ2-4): EAEVAQSPRYKITEKSQAVAFWCDPISGHATLYWYRQILGQGPELLVQFQDESVVDDSQLPKDRFSAERLKGVDSTLKIQPAELGDSAMYLCASSLLSGRLGKNIQYFGAGTRLSVL.

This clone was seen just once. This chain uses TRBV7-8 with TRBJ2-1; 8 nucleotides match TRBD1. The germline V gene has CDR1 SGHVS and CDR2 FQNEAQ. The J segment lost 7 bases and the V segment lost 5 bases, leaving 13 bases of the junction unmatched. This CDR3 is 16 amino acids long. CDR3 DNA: TGTGCCAGCAGCACCGCCTCCGGGACAGGCGCGAATGAGCAGTTCTTC. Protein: CASSTASGTGANEQFF. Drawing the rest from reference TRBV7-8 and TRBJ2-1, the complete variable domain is GAGVSQSPRYKVAKRGQDVALRCDPISGHVSLFWYQQALGQGPEFLTYFQNEAQLDKSGLPSDRFFAERPEGSVSTLKIQRTQQEDSAVYLCASSTASGTGANEQFFGPGTRLTVL.

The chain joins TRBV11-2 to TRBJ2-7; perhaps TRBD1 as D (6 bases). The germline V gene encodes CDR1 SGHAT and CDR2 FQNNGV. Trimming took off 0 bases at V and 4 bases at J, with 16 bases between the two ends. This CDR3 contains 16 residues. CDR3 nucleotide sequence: TGTGCCAGCAGCTTAGATCCCAGACAGGTGGGTTACGAGCAGTACTTC. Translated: CASSLDPRQVGYEQYF.

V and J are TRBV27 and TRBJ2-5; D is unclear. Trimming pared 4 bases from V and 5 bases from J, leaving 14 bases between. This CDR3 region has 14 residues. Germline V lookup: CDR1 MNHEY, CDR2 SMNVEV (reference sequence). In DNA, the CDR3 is TGTGCCAGCAGTTCCTTCTCCGGTACGGAGACCCAGTACTTC. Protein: CASSSFSGTETQYF.

This chain's CDR3 is CASRLGGVNTEAFF. CDR3 sequence (DNA): TGTGCCAGCAGGTTAGGGGGCGTGAACACTGAAGCTTTCTTT. This chain uses TRBV27 with TRBJ1-1, with TRBD1 identical over 7 bases. The CDR3 loop spans 14 amino acids. Unmatched junction bases numbered 4, after V lost 6 bases and J lost 0 bases. Germline-derived CDR1 and CDR2 are MNHEY and SMNVEV (reference sequence).

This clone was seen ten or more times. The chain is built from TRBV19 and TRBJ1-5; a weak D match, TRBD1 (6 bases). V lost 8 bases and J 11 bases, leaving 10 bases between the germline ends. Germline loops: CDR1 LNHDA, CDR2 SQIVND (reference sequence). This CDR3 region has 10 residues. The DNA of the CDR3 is TGTGCCAGTGGGGGGCGGTCCCAGCATTTT. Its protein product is CASGGRSQHF.

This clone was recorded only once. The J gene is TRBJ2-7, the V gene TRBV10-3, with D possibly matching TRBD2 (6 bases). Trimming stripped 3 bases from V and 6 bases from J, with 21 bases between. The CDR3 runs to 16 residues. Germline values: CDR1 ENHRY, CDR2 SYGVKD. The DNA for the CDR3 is TGTGCCATCAGTGAATCCCCCCCAGGAGGGGACTCCGAGCAGTACTTC. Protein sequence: CAISESPPGGDSEQYF.

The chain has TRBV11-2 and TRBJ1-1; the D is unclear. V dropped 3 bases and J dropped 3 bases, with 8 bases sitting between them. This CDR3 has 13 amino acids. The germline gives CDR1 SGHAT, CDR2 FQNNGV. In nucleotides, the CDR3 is TGTGCCAGCAGCTTTAGTGTGGACACTGAAGCTTTCTTT. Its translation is CASSFSVDTEAFF.

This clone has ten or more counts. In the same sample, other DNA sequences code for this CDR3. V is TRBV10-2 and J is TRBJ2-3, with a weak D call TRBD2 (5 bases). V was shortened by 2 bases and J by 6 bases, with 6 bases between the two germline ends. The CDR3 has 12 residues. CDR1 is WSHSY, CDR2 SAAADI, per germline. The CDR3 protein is CASSERGDTQYF. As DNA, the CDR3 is TGCGCCAGCAGTGAGCGAGGGGATACGCAGTATTTT.